These 28 T cell receptor beta chains were all obtained from the same sample, sequenced in a study of blood T cell repertoires in COVID-19. Assay: immunoSEQ multiplex PCR; the TCRdb copy retains only in-frame clones and omits some. This sample carries about 88,000 clones, 88% of them seen once, and the ten largest clones take about 2.9%. Sequencing was performed on peripheral blood. These receptors all come from a woman of 80 years or more with acute or convalescent COVID-19.

The genes are TRBV5-1 and TRBJ1-2; D is unclear. Germline values: CDR1 SGHRS, CDR2 YFSETQ. The CDR3 is 13 residues long. Trimming pared 0 bases from V and 7 bases from J, leaving 10 bases between. CDR3 DNA: TGCGCCAGCAGCTTGGCAGGTGAGGGTGGCTACACCTTC. Protein product: CASSLAGEGGYTF.

The chain is built from TRBV5-4 and TRBJ2-5; 15 nucleotides align to TRBD2. This CDR3 spans 16 amino acids. Looked up from germline, CDR1 is SGHNT and CDR2 is YYREEE (reference sequence). Losses at the gene ends were 3 bases for V and 5 bases for J; bases not matched to a gene: 5. The CDR3 protein is CASSWTSGRASETQYF. Here the CDR3 DNA reads TGTGCCAGCAGCTGGACTAGCGGGAGGGCCAGTGAGACCCAGTACTTC.

The chain joins TRBV5-4 to TRBJ1-2; 7 bases map to TRBD1. V lost 3 bases to trimming and J lost 3 bases; unmatched junction nucleotides: 5. CDR1 is SGHNT and CDR2 is YYREEE in the germline V gene (reference sequence). The CDR3 is made up of 14 amino acids. Here the CDR3 reads CASSWKGADYGYTF. The CDR3 bases are TGTGCCAGCAGCTGGAAGGGGGCGGACTATGGCTACACCTTC.

This rearrangement joins TRBV11-1 to TRBJ1-1; D is possibly TRBD1 (5 bases). Trimming removed 7 bases at V and 4 bases at J, with 13 bases between. The germline gives CDR1 SGHAT, CDR2 FQDESV (reference sequence). This CDR3 spans 13 amino acids. The CDR3: CASNVGGVTEAFF. Here the CDR3 DNA reads TGTGCCAGCAACGTGGGGGGGGTCACTGAAGCTTTCTTT.

This clone was seen only once. The V call is TRBV5-1, the J call TRBJ2-2; D is possibly TRBD2 (5 bases). The CDR3 is made up of 15 amino acids. V lost 6 bases to trimming and J lost 2 bases, with 14 bases between them. Germline V gene data show CDR1 as SGHRS and CDR2 as YFSETQ. The CDR3 DNA reads TGCGCCAGCACTGAGTTAGCGTTTAACACCGGGGAGCTGTTTTTT. Its translation: CASTELAFNTGELFF.

This clone was seen more than once but under ten times. The DNA of the CDR3 is TGCAGCGTTTCATTGGACAGGGGCGCCGGAAACACCATATATTTT. Its protein is CSVSLDRGAGNTIYF. This chain uses TRBV29-1 with TRBJ1-3; 9 bases match TRBD1. The CDR3 spans 15 residues. Germline-derived CDR1 and CDR2 are SQVTM and ANQGSEA. V was pared by 5 bases and J by 4 bases, with 9 bases of the junction left unmatched. The full variable domain, its missing parts supplied by reference TRBV29-1 and TRBJ1-3, is SAVISQKPSRDICQRGTSLTIQCQVDSQVTMMFWYRQQPGQSLTLIATANQGSEATYESGFVIDKFPISRPNLTFSTLTVSNMSPEDSSIYLCSVSLDRGAGNTIYFGEGSWLTVV.

This clone was seen only once. This chain connects TRBV5-8 to TRBJ1-5, with 8 bases lining up with TRBD1. The CDR3 length is 19 residues. CDR1 and CDR2 (germline): SGHTS, YDEGEE. V shed 1 base, J shed 0 bases, and the junction held 12 bases outside the gene matches. The CDR3 nucleotides are TGTGCCAGCAGCTTGATGGGGACAGGTGACCTTTATAGCAATCAGCCCCAGCATTTT. The encoded protein is CASSLMGTGDLYSNQPQHF.

The chain couples TRBV24-1 to TRBJ2-7, with 12 positions matching TRBD1. V shed 4 bases, J shed 4 bases, and the junction held 4 bases outside the gene matches. The CDR3 extends over 15 amino acids. Per the germline V gene, CDR1 is KGHDR and CDR2 is SFDVKD. Here the CDR3 DNA reads TGTGCCACCAGTGACACGGGACAGGGGGCGTACGAGCAGTACTTC. Protein: CATSDTGQGAYEQYF.

The chain links TRBV4-1 to TRBJ1-3, with D uncertain. The CDR3 spans 14 residues. CDR1 is MGHRA and CDR2 is YSYEKL in the germline V gene. Trimming pared 1 base from V and 0 bases from J, leaving 4 bases between. The CDR3 loop is CASSQAGSGNTIYF. The CDR3 DNA follows: TGCGCCAGCAGCCAAGCGGGCTCTGGAAACACCATATATTTT.

The gene calls are TRBV19 and TRBJ2-2, with 7 bases matching TRBD1. This CDR3 region has 14 residues. The germline V gene has CDR1 LNHDA and CDR2 SQIVND (reference sequence). V lost 5 bases and J lost 5; bases outside the gene matches: 5. The chain's CDR3 is CASSSTGETGELFF. In DNA form, the CDR3 reads TGTGCCAGTAGTTCAACAGGGGAAACCGGGGAGCTGTTTTTT.

CDR3 residues: CASSFQGPDTQYF. The CDR3 coding sequence is TGTGCCAGCAGCTTCCAGGGGCCAGATACGCAGTATTTT. This chain joins TRBV5-8 and TRBJ2-3; D may be TRBD1 (6 bases). The CDR3 covers 13 residues. Germline CDR1 SGHTS, CDR2 YDEGEE. V lost 2 bases to trimming and J lost 4 bases, with 8 bases between them. Together with reference TRBV5-8 and TRBJ2-3, the CDR3 gives the full variable domain: EAGVTQSPTHLIKTRGQQATLRCSPISGHTSVYWYQQALGLGLQFLLWYDEGEERNRGNFPPRFSGRQFPNYSSELNVNALELEDSALYLCASSFQGPDTQYFGPGTRLTVL.

The chain carries TRBV4-3 and TRBJ1-4; D is unclear. Germline CDR1 is LGHNA and CDR2 is YSLEER. The CDR3 consists of 15 residues. With 0 bases removed from V and 4 bases from J, the gap between germline ends came to 9 bases. The CDR3 DNA reads as TGCGCCAGCAGCCAAGACGGGGTTTTTAATGAAAAACTGTTTTTT. Translated, it gives CASSQDGVFNEKLFF.

J is TRBJ1-6 and V is TRBV7-2; the D gene is possibly TRBD1 (6 bases). This CDR3 is 18 amino acids long. Trimming pared 6 bases from V and 0 bases from J, leaving 18 bases between. Germline assignment: CDR1 SGHTA and CDR2 FQGNSA. In DNA form, the CDR3 reads TGTGCCAGCAGATTCGGTGGGAGGGGGACCTCCTATAATTCACCCCTCCACTTT. Its translation is CASRFGGRGTSYNSPLHF.

CDR3 amino acids: CASSPGLAGGPNEQFF. CDR3 in DNA: TGCGCCAGCAGCCCAGGACTAGCGGGGGGGCCCAATGAGCAGTTCTTC. The chain recombines TRBV4-3 with TRBJ2-1, with 15 positions matching TRBD2. V trimming: 4 bases; J trimming: 6 bases; junction bases outside the gene matches: 4. The CDR3 loop spans 16 amino acids. Looked up from germline, CDR1 is LGHNA and CDR2 is YSLEER.

The chain employs TRBV28 and TRBJ1-1; D might be TRBD1 (6 bases). The ends were cut back, 2 bases at V and 5 bases at J, with 12 bases in the middle. Germline CDR1 and CDR2: MDHEN and SYDVKM. CDR3 length: 14 amino acids. The CDR3, as DNA: TGTGCCAGCAGTTTAAGGGTAGACAGGACTGAAGCTTTCTTT. Its protein product is CASSLRVDRTEAFF.

Here the CDR3 reads CASSPQRTGRRLNTEAFF. The CDR3 nucleotides read TGTGCCAGCAGCCCCCAAAGGACAGGGCGAAGGTTGAACACTGAAGCTTTCTTT. The chain is built from TRBV7-8 and TRBJ1-1; TRBD1 matches 8 bases. J lost 0 bases, V lost 5 bases, and 14 bases had no gene match. The CDR3 has 18 amino acids. In germline, CDR1 is SGHVS, CDR2 FQNEAQ.

In this sample, this clone turned up a few times. This chain connects TRBV7-9 to TRBJ2-7, with 8 nucleotides matching TRBD2. Looked up from germline, CDR1 is SEHNR and CDR2 is FQNEAQ (reference sequence). With 3 bases clipped from V and 2 bases from J, the junction kept 3 bases outside the gene matches. The CDR3 totals 14 residues. DNA of the CDR3: TGTGCCAGCAGCTTTAGCGGGACCACCTACGAGCAGTACTTC. It encodes CASSFSGTTYEQYF.

The chain uses TRBV6-5 and TRBJ2-7; possibly TRBD1 for D (6 bases). Germline-derived CDR1 and CDR2 are MNHEY and SVGAGI. Trimming took off 5 bases at V and 2 bases at J, with 16 bases between the two ends. The CDR3 has 15 amino acids. The CDR3 spells CASSKTGTLAYEQYF. CDR3 in DNA: TGTGCCAGCAGTAAAACCGGGACACTTGCCTACGAGCAGTACTTC.

The chain combines TRBV9 with TRBJ2-7; 9 bases map to TRBD2. Germline assignment: CDR1 SGDLS and CDR2 YYNGEE. V trimming: 0 bases; J trimming: 5 bases; junction bases outside the gene matches: 3. This CDR3 has 14 residues. The CDR3 spells CASSVVGTSNEQYF. The DNA for the CDR3 is TGTGCCAGCAGCGTAGTAGGGACTAGCAACGAGCAGTACTTC. Supplemented by reference TRBV9 and TRBJ2-7, the full variable domain reads DSGVTQTPKHLITATGQRVTLRCSPRSGDLSVYWYQQSLDQGLQFLIQYYNGEERAKGNILERFSAQQFPDLHSELNLSSLELGDSALYFCASSVVGTSNEQYFGPGTRLTVT.

The chain carries TRBV19 and TRBJ2-7, with D unresolved. The CDR3 consists of 14 residues. The germline gives CDR1 LNHDA, CDR2 SQIVND (reference sequence). V was cut by 7 bases and J by 0 bases, with 13 bases left in between. CDR3 region: CASTEYYASYEQYF. The CDR3 DNA follows: TGTGCCAGTACTGAGTACTACGCCTCCTACGAGCAGTACTTC.

CDR3 nucleotides: TGTGCCAGCAGCTTTCCCGGGACAGGGGGGACGGAGACCCAGTACTTC. This codes for CASSFPGTGGTETQYF. V is TRBV7-9 and J is TRBJ2-5, with 11 bases fitting TRBD1. CDR3 size: 16 residues. Germline CDR1 SEHNR, CDR2 FQNEAQ (reference sequence). The V gene end was trimmed by 3 bases and the J gene end by 5 bases; junction bases not matched to a gene: 8.

The chain joins TRBV5-4 to TRBJ1-3; TRBD1 matches 7 bases. Germline CDR1 reads SGHNT; CDR2 reads YYREEE (reference sequence). This CDR3 comprises 15 residues. J lost 3 bases, V lost 1 base, and 4 bases had no gene match. CDR3 coding DNA: TGTGCCAGCAGCTTGAAGGGGGCTGGTGGAAACACCATATATTTT. Amino acids: CASSLKGAGGNTIYF.

The chain recombines TRBV7-2 with TRBJ2-1, with 8 bases matching TRBD1. V was clipped by 5 bases and J by 16 bases; unmatched bases: 10. CDR3 length: 12 amino acids. The germline V gene has CDR1 SGHTA and CDR2 FQGNSA. CDR3: CASSPDRGRGFF. CDR3 nucleotides: TGTGCCAGCAGCCCAGACAGGGGCCGTGGATTCTTC.

This clone was found once. The V call is TRBV28, the J call TRBJ2-6; a possible D gene is TRBD1 (6 bases). V was clipped by 3 bases and J by 2 bases, with 17 bases between them. This CDR3 spans 18 amino acids. CDR1 and CDR2 from the germline V gene are MDHEN and SYDVKM. The chain's CDR3 is CASSFVGTRVAGANVLTF. The CDR3 coding sequence is TGTGCCAGCAGTTTCGTTGGGACAAGGGTGGCTGGGGCCAACGTCCTGACTTTC.

This clone was observed a single time. The chain uses TRBV6-7 and TRBJ2-7, with D possibly TRBD1 on 6 matching bases. TRBV6-7 is recorded as an ORF, its role being uncertain. The CDR3 has 16 amino acids. The V end was cut by 4 bases, the J end by 4 bases, with 20 bases between. The CDR3 DNA reads TGTGCCAGCAGTTTTATGCCGGGACACTACACATACGAGCAGTACTTC. As protein: CASSFMPGHYTYEQYF.

This clone is deemed medium-sized. V is TRBV6-5 and J is TRBJ1-2; 7 bases match TRBD1. Germline CDR1 reads MNHEY; CDR2 reads SVGAGI. Trimming cost V 5 bases and J 0 bases; bases outside gene matches: 3. This CDR3 has 14 amino acids. CDR3 coding DNA: TGTGCCAGCAGTCGGGACAGTGCTAACTATGGCTACACCTTC. Encoded protein: CASSRDSANYGYTF.

The rearrangement joins TRBV24-1 to TRBJ2-2; no definite D call. The CDR3 runs to 13 residues. V was cut by 9 bases and J by 7 bases, with 14 bases left in between. The germline gives CDR1 KGHDR, CDR2 SFDVKD. Here the CDR3 reads CATEQTAHGELFF. DNA for the CDR3: TGTGCCACCGAACAAACAGCACACGGGGAGCTGTTTTTT.

The chain has TRBV14 and TRBJ2-7; 7 positions match TRBD1. The CDR3 is 13 residues long. Germline V gene sequence: CDR1 SGHDN, CDR2 FVKESK. V lost 4 bases and J lost 3; bases outside the gene matches: 3. CDR3 residues: CASSLDRIYEQYF. The CDR3 DNA reads as TGTGCCAGCAGCCTGGACAGGATCTACGAGCAGTACTTC.